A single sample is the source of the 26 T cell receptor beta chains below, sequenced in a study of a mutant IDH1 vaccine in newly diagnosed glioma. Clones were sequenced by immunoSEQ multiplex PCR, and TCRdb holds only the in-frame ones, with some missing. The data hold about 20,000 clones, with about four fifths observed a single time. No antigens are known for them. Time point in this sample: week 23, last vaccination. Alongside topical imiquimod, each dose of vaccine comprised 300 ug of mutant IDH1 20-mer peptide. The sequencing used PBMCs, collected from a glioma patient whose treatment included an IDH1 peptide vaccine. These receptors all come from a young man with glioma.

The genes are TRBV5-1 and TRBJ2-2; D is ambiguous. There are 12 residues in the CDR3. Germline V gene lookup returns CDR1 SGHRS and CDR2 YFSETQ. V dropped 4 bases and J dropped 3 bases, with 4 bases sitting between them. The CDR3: CASSLDTGELFF. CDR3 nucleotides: TGCGCCAGCAGCCTGGACACCGGGGAGCTGTTTTTT.

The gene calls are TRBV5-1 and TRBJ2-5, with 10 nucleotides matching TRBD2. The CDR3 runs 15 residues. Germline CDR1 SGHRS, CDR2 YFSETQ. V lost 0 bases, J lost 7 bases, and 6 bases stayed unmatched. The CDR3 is CASSLGLAGVVTQYF. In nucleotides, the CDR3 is TGCGCCAGCAGCTTGGGTCTAGCGGGAGTTGTGACCCAGTACTTC.

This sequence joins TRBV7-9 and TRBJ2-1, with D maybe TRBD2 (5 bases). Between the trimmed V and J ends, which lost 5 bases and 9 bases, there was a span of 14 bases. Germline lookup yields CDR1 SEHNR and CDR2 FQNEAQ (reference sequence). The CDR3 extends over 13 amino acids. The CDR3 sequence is CASSDLLGSEQFF. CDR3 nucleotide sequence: TGTGCCAGCAGCGACCTACTAGGAAGTGAGCAGTTCTTC.

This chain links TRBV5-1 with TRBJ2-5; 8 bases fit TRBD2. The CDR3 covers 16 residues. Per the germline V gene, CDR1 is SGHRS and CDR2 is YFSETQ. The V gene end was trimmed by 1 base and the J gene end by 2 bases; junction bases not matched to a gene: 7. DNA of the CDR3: TGCGCCAGCAGCTTGCGGGCTAGCGGGCCACAAGAGACCCAGTACTTC. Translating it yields CASSLRASGPQETQYF.

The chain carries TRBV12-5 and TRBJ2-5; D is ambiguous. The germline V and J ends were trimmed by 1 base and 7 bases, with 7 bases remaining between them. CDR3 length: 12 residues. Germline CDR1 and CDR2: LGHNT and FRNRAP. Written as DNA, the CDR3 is TGTGCTAGTGGTTTGGACGTTGGGACCCAGTACTTC. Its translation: CASGLDVGTQYF.

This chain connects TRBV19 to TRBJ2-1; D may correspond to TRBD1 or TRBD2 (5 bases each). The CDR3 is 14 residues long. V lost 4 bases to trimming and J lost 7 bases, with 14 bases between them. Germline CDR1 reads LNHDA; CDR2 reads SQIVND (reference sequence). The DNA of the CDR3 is TGTGCCAGTAGTACATGGGGGATTGTAAATGAGCAGTTCTTC. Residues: CASSTWGIVNEQFF.

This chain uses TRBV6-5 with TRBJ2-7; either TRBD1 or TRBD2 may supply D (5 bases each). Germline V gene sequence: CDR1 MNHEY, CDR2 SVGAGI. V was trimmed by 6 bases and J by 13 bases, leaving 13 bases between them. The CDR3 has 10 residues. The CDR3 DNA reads TGTGCCAGCAGACAACGGGGCCCTTACTTC. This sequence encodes CASRQRGPYF.

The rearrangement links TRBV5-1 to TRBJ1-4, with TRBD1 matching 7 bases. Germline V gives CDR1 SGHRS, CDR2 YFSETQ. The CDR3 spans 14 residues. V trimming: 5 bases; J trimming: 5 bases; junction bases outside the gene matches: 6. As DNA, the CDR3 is TGCGCCAGCAGATGGGACAGCCAGAATGAAAAACTGTTTTTT. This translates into CASRWDSQNEKLFF. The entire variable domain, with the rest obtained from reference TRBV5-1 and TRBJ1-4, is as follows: KAGVTQTPRYLIKTRGQQVTLSCSPISGHRSVSWYQQTPGQGLQFLFEYFSETQRNKGNFPGRFSGRQFSNSRSEMNVSTLELGDSALYLCASRWDSQNEKLFFGSGTQLSVL.

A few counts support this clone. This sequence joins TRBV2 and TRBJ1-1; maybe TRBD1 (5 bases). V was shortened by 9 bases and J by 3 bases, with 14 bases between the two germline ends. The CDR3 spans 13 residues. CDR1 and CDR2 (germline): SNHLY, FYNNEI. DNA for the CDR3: TGTGCCAGTGCAGGGACCGAGGACACTGAAGCTTTCTTT. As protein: CASAGTEDTEAFF. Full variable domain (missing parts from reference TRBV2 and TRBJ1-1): EPEVTQTPSHQVTQMGQEVILRCVPISNHLYFYWYRQILGQKVEFLVSFYNNEISEKSEIFDDQFSVERPDGSNFTLKIRSTKLEDSAMYFCASAGTEDTEAFFGQGTRLTVV.

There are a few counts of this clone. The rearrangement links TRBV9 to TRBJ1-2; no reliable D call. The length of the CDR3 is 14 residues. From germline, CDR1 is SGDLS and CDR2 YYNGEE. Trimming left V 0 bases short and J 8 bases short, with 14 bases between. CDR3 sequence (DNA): TGTGCCAGCAGCGTAGAGCAGCTCCCGGGAGGCTACACCTTC. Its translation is CASSVEQLPGGYTF.

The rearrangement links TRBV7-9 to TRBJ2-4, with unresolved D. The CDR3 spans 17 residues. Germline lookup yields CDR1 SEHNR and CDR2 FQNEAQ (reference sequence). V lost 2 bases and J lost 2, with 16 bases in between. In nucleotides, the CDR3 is TGTGCCAGCAGCTTAAGTGGTGGGAATCCCCCCAAAAACATTCAGTACTTC. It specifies CASSLSGGNPPKNIQYF.

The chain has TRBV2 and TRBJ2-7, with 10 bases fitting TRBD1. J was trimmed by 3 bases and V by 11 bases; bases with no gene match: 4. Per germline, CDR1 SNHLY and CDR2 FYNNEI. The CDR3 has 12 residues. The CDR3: CAFRTGGYEQYF. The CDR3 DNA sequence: TGTGCCTTCAGGACAGGGGGCTACGAGCAGTACTTC.

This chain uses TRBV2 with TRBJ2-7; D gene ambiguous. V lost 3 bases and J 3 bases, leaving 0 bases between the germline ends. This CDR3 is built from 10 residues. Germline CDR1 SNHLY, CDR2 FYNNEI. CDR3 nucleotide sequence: TGTGCCAGCAGTGACTACGAGCAGTACTTC. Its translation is CASSDYEQYF.

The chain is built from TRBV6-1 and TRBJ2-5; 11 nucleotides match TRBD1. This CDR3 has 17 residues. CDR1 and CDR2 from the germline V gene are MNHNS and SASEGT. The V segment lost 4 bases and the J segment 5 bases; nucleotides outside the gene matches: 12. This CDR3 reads CASSVLPDRGLWETQYF. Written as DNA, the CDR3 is TGTGCCAGCAGTGTTCTTCCGGACAGGGGGCTCTGGGAGACCCAGTACTTC.

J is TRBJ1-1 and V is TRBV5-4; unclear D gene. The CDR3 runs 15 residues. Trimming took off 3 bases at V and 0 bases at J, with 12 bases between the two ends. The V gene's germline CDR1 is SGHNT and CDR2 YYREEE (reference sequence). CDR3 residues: CASSSWTDMNTEAFF. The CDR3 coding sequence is TGTGCCAGCAGCTCCTGGACGGATATGAACACTGAAGCTTTCTTT.

CDR3 protein: CASRTGQVNTEAFF. In nucleotides, the CDR3 is TGTGCCAGCAGGACAGGACAGGTGAACACTGAAGCTTTCTTT. The chain combines TRBV25-1 with TRBJ1-1, with 7 bases fitting TRBD1. V lost 6 bases, J lost 0 bases, and 4 bases stayed unmatched. The CDR3 has 14 amino acids. Germline assignment: CDR1 MGHDK and CDR2 SYGVNS.

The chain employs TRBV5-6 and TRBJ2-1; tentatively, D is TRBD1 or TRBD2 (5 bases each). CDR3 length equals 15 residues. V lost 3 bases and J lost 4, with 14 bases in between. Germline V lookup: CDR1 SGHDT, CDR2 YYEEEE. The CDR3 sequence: CASSSGTASYNEQFF. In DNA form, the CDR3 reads TGTGCCAGCAGCTCGGGGACCGCTTCTTACAATGAGCAGTTCTTC.

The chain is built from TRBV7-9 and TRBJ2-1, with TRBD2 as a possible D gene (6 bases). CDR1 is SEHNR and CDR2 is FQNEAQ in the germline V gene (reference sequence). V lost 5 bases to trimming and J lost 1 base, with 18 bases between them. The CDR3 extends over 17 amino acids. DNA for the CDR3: TGTGCCAGCAGCCCCCGGAGTGCGGGACCTTCCTACAATGAGCAGTTCTTC. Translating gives CASSPRSAGPSYNEQFF.

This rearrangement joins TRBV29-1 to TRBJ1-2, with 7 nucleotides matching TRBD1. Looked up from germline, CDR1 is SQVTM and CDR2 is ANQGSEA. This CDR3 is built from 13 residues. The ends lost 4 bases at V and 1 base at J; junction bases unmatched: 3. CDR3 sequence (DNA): TGCAGCGTTGCCAGGGACAGTAACTATGGCTACACCTTC. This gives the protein CSVARDSNYGYTF.

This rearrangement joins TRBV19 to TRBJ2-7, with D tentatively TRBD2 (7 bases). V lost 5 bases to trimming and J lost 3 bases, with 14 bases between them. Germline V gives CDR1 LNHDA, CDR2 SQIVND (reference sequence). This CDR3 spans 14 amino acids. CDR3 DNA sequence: TGTGCCAGTAGTCACGGACTAGGGGGCTACGAGCAGTACTTC. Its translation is CASSHGLGGYEQYF.

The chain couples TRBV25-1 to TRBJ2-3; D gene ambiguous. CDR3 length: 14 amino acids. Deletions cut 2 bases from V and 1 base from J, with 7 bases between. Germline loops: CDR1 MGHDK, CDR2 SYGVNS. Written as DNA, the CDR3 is TGTGCCAGCAGTGAAAGGGTGGGCACAGATACGCAGTATTTT. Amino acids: CASSERVGTDTQYF.

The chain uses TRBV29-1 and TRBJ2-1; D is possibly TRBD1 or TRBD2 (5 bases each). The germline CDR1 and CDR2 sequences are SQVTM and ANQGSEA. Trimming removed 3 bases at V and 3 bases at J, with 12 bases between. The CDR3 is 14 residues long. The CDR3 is CSVDTGTHYNEQFF. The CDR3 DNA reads TGCAGCGTTGATACCGGGACCCACTACAATGAGCAGTTCTTC.

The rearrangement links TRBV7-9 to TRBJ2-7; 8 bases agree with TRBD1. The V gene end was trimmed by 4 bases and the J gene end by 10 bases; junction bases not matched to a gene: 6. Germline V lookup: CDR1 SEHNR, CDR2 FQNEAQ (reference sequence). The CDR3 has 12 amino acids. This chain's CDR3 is CASSSTGDGQYF. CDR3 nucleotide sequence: TGTGCCAGCAGCTCGACAGGGGATGGCCAGTACTTC. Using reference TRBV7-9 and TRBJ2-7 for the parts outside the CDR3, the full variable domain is DTGVSQNPRHKITKRGQNVTFRCDPISEHNRLYWYRQTLGQGPEFLTYFQNEAQLEKSRLLSDRFSAERPKGSFSTLEIQRTEQGDSAMYLCASSSTGDGQYFGPGTRLTVT.

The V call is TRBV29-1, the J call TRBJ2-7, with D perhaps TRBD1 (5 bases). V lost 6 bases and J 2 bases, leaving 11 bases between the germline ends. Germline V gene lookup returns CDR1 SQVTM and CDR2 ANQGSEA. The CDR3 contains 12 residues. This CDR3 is CSVPRGPYEQYF. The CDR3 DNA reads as TGCAGCGTCCCAAGGGGCCCCTACGAGCAGTACTTC.

In nucleotides, the CDR3 is TGTGCCACCAGCAGAGAAAGGCTAGGGGGGAACACTGAAGCTTTCTTT. Translated, it gives CATSRERLGGNTEAFF. The V and J genes are TRBV15 and TRBJ1-1; D perhaps matches TRBD1 (6 bases). V was clipped by 0 bases and J by 1 base, with 12 bases between them. Germline assignment: CDR1 LNHNV and CDR2 YYDKDF (reference sequence). CDR3 length: 16 amino acids.

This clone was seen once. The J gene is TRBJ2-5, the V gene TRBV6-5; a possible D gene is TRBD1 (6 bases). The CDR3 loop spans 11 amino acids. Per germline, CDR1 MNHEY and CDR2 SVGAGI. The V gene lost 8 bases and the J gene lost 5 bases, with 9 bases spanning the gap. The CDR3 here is CASGGRETQYF. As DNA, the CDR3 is TGTGCCAGCGGGGGCCGGGAGACCCAGTACTTC.